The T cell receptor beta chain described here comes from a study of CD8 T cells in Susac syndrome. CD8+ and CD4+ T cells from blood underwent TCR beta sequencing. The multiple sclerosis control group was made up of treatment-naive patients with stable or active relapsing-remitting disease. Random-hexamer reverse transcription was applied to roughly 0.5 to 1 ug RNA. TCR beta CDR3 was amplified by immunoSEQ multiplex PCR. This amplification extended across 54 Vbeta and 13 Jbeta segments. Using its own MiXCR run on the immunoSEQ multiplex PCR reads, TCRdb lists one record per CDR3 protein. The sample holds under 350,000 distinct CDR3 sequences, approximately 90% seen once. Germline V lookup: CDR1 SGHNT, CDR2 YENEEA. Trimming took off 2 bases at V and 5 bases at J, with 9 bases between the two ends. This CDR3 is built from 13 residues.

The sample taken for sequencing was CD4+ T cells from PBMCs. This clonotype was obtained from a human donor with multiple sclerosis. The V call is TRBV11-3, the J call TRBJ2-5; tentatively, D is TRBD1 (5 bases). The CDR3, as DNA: TGTGCCAGCAGCTTACACCCAGGGGAGACCCAGTACTTC. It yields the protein CASSLHPGETQYF.